One sample yielded the 5 T cell receptor beta chains listed below, sequenced in a study of CD8 T cells in ankylosing spondylitis. TCRdb redid the calling of the 5' RACE reads with MiXCR, one entry per CDR3 protein. The sample lists more than 250,000 distinct CDR3 sequences; 11% were seen once. Sequencing used blood, either unsorted or a sorted T cell fraction (not recorded which). The receptors originated from a female donor with ankylosing spondylitis or in good health (not recorded which).

This clonotype appeared many times. The genes are TRBV12-3 or TRBV12-4 and TRBJ1-5; no definite D call. CDR3 length equals 13 residues. V was pared by 2 bases and J by 6 bases, with 8 bases between. The CDR3 reads CASSLHDIQPQHF. CDR3 bases: TGTGCCAGCAGTTTACATGACATTCAGCCCCAGCATTTT.

This clonotype was seen many times. The chain carries TRBV7-9 and TRBJ1-2; D possibly corresponds to TRBD1 (5 bases). The V gene lost 4 bases and the J gene lost 4 bases, with 13 bases spanning the gap. Germline V gene sequence: CDR1 SEHNR, CDR2 FQNEAQ (reference sequence). The CDR3 is 14 amino acids. The DNA of the CDR3 is TGTGCCAGCAGCTCGGGCAGGGCCATCTATGGCTACACCTTC. Amino acid sequence: CASSSGRAIYGYTF.

This clonotype occurred a few times. The rearrangement joins TRBV9 to TRBJ2-5, with D perhaps TRBD2 (6 bases). Germline CDR1 is SGDLS and CDR2 is YYNGEE. V gave up 3 bases and J gave up 0 bases, with 12 bases separating them. The CDR3 consists of 15 residues. CDR3 coding DNA: TGTGCCAGCAGCGCCCGCGGGGAATACCAAGAGACCCAGTACTTC. Translating gives CASSARGEYQETQYF.

Comments on this clonotype: This may be a read error, as it is one base from a much larger clone. The rearrangement uses TRBV24-1 and TRBJ1-2; the D gene is possibly TRBD1 (5 bases). The CDR3 spans 13 residues. CDR1 is KGHDR and CDR2 is SFDVKD in the germline V gene. CDR3 sequence reads: CATSDKGSYGDTF. CDR3 in DNA: TGTGCCACCAGTGATAAGGGGTCCTATGGCGACACCTTC.

This rearrangement joins TRBV29-1 to TRBJ2-2, with 10 bases matching TRBD1. Germline CDR1 reads SQVTM; CDR2 reads ANQGSEA. V was clipped by 5 bases and J by 5 bases; unmatched bases: 11. CDR3 length: 16 residues. The chain's CDR3 is CSVTPGQGTRTGELFF. As DNA, the CDR3 is TGCAGCGTTACACCGGGACAGGGGACAAGGACCGGGGAGCTGTTTTTT.